This T cell receptor beta chain originates from a study of shared clonotypes between healthy human individuals. Findings and limits, study-wide: Incompleteness in sorted-subset sequencing, despite large depth, was shown by rarefaction.

Regarding this clone: Its specificity is not known. The sample has other DNA sequences that encode this CDR3 too.

Using immunoSEQ multiplex PCR, the repertoire was profiled, and TCRdb retains in-frame clones only, with some absent. The sample holds over a million clones, about 80% seen once. This CDR3 comprises 14 residues. Germline V CDR1 and CDR2: SEHNR, FQNEAQ (reference sequence). The V and J ends lost 0 bases and 6 bases respectively, with 8 bases between them. The sequenced material came from memory CD4+ T cells from PBMCs. Regarding subset: CD45RA-negative fraction. V usage is TRBV7-9 and J usage is TRBJ1-4; D is uncertain. This receptor was obtained from a man aged 18 to 30 in good health. Some clones in this sample may be carry-over from other donors' samples. CDR3 nucleotides: TGTGCCAGCAGCTTAGCCAGCGGCGATGAAAAACTGTTTTTT. Amino acids: CASSLASGDEKLFF.